This TCR beta chain was retrieved from a study of control samples from healthy donors and cancer patients (dated by TCRdb to the early 2020s). The V end gives up 4 bases and the J end 3 bases, leaving 7 bases in the junction not matched to a gene. The CDR1 and CDR2 encoded by the germline V gene are SGHTA and FQGNSA. From the cysteine through the phenylalanine, the CDR3 covers 15 amino acids. Left in the record is the CDR3 DNA by itself, 45 bases read in frame from the first base. As to this clone: Its antigen is unknown. The sample holds no much larger clone one base away, and base qualities are not on file.

Library generation was performed with the immunoSEQ multiplex PCR assay. TCRdb mirrors the immuneACCESS table, restricted to in-frame sequences. Some clones are absent from its copies; in checked studies, under half trace to an unresolved V gene, and the reason for the others is unknown. The sample includes about 410,000 clones, with 90% observed a single time. The ten largest make up approximately 6.3% of the sample. Sequencing input: PBMCs. The clonotype originates from a man aged 35 to 55 with head and neck cancer. The rearrangement joined TRBV7-2 to TRBJ2-7; the central 9 bases match TRBD1. The bases read TGTGCCAGCAGCTCACCGGGACAGGGAGTCTACGAGCAGTACTTC. Its coded protein is CASSSPGQGVYEQYF.